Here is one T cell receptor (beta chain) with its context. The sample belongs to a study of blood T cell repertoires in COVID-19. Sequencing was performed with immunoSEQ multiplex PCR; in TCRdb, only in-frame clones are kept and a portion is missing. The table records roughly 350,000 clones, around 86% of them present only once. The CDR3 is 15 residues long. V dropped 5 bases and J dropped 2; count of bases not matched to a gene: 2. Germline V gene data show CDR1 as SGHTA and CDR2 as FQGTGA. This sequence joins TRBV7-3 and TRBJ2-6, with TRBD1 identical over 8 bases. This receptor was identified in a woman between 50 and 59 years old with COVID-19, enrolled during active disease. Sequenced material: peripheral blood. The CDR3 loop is CASSQGQAGANVLTF. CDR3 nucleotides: TGTGCCAGCAGCCAGGGACAGGCTGGGGCCAACGTCCTGACTTTC.